This T cell receptor (beta chain) was observed in a study of blood T cell repertoires in COVID-19. On the study more broadly: Spain, Italy and the United States supplied samples that represented acute and convalescent COVID-19. The cDNA or gDNA used as material had been derived from T cells, B-cell-depleted T cells, or PBMCs.

In the authors' methods: Quantification of nucleated cells was approximated via reference gene primer amplification. The data were produced by immunoSEQ multiplex PCR, yet TCRdb's version contains in-frame clones alone and is incomplete. V and J calls and clone size are copied from that table; D and trimming were computed from the DNA. The sample consists of roughly 77,000 clones, 80% of them appearing once. The ends lost 6 bases at V and 9 bases at J; junction bases unmatched: 8. The CDR3 length is 14 residues. Germline V gives CDR1 SGHTA, CDR2 FQGNSA. The sequence was collected from a woman between 65 and 79 years old with acute or convalescent COVID-19. Sequenced input: peripheral blood. This chain connects TRBV7-2 to TRBJ1-5; 10 bases fit TRBD1. Written as DNA, the CDR3 is TGTGCCAGCAGTTCGGGACAGGGGTTGCTGCCCCAGCATTTT. It encodes CASSSGQGLLPQHF.